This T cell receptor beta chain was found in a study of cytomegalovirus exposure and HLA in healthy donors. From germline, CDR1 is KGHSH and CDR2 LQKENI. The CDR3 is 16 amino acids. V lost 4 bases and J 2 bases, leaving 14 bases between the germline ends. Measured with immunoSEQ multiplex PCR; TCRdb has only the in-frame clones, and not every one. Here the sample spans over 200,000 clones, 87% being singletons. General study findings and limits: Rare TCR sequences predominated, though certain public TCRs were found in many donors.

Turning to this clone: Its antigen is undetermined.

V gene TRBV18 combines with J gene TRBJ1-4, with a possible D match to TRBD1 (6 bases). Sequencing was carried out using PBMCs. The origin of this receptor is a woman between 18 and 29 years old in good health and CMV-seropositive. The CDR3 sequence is CASSLDSGVTNEKLFF. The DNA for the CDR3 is TGTGCCAGCTCACTTGATTCAGGGGTGACTAATGAAAAACTGTTTTTT.